The clone carrying this T cell receptor (beta chain) was seen more than once but under ten times. As yet, its antigen is unknown. This entry is derived from a study of cytomegalovirus exposure and HLA in healthy donors. Here immunoSEQ multiplex PCR was the method, and the copy in TCRdb shows in-frame clones only, minus some. Of 150,000 to 170,000 clones listed, roughly 84% are singletons. Regarding the study as a whole: Associated with cytomegalovirus, according to the listing, were approximately 160 TCR beta chains.

Germline V gene lookup returns CDR1 SGHKS and CDR2 YYEKEE (reference sequence). V trimming: 1 base; J trimming: 1 base; junction bases outside the gene matches: 17. This CDR3 region has 20 residues. The sample taken for sequencing was PBMCs. This TCR was recovered from a human donor in good health. The rearrangement joins TRBV5-5 to TRBJ2-1; 7 bases line up with TRBD2. The CDR3 loop is CASSLRIHGGDATSYNEQFF. Here the CDR3 DNA reads TGTGCCAGCAGCTTGAGGATCCATGGGGGGGATGCTACATCCTACAATGAGCAGTTCTTC.